The sequence of this T cell receptor beta chain was determined in a study of T cells in Graves' hyperthyroidism and ophthalmopathy. The wider study: The initial diagnosis was the point when peripheral blood was collected, ahead of any treatment.

RNA transcripts gave rise to amplified TCR beta CDR3 regions. The TCR CDR3 first-round RT-PCR relied on the HTBI primer set. TCRdb reprocessed the multiplex PCR reads via MiXCR and lists one record per CDR3 protein. The sample shows 300,000 to 400,000 distinct CDR3 sequences, 14% of them seen only once. This clonotype was seen many times. As yet, its antigen is unknown. Broader study findings: Blood also showed most of the thyroid clonotypes that were expanded above 0.001.

CDR1 and CDR2 from the germline V gene are SGHVS and FQNEAQ. This CDR3 has 15 amino acids. V was pared by 0 bases and J by 6 bases, with 11 bases between. Fresh 10 ml peripheral blood yielded PBMCs. The receptor's source is a woman younger than 45 with Graves' ophthalmopathy. Material for sequencing was blood. V is TRBV7-8 and J is TRBJ2-2, with D possibly called TRBD1 or TRBD2 (6 bases each). The CDR3 DNA reads as TGTGCCAGCAGCTTAGCTAGGGGGGTCGCCGGGGAGCTGTTTTTT. Encoded protein: CASSLARGVAGELFF.